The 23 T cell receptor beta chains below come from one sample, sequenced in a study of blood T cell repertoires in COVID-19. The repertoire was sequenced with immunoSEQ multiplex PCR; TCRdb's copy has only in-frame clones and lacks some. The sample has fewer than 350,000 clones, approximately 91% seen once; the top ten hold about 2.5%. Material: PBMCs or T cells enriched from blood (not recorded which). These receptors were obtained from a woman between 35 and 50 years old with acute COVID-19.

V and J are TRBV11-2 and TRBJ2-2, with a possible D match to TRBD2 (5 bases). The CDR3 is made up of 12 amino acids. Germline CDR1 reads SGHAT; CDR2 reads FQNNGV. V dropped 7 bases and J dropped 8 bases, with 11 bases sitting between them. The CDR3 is CASTPGNGELFF. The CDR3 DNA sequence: TGTGCCAGCACCCCGGGGAATGGGGAGCTGTTTTTT.

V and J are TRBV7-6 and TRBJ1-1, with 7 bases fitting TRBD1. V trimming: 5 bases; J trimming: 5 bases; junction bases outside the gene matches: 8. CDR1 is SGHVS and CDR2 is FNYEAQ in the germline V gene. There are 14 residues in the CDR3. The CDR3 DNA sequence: TGTGCCAGCAGCAAAGACAGGGCGAATACTGAAGCTTTCTTT. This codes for CASSKDRANTEAFF.

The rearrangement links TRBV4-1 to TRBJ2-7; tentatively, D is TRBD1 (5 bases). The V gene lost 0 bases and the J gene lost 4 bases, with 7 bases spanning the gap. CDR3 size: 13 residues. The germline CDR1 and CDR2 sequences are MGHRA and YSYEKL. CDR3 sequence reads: CASSQDKGYEQYF. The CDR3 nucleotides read TGCGCCAGCAGCCAAGATAAGGGGTACGAGCAGTACTTC.

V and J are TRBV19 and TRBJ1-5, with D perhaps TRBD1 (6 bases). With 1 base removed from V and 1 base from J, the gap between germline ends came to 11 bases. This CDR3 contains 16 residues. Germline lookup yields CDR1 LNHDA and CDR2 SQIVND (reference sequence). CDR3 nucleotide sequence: TGTGCCAGTAGTATAGTCACAGGGAAAAGCAATCAGCCCCAGCATTTT. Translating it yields CASSIVTGKSNQPQHF. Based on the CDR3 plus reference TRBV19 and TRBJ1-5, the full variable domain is DGGITQSPKYLFRKEGQNVTLSCEQNLNHDAMYWYRQDPGQGLRLIYYSQIVNDFQKGDIAEGYSVSREKKESFPLTVTSAQKNPTAFYLCASSIVTGKSNQPQHFGDGTRLSIL.

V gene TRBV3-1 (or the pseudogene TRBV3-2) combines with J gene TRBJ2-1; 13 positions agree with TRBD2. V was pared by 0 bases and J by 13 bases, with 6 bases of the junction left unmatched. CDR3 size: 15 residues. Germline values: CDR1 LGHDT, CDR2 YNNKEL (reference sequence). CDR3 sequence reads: CASSQDGLAGEPQFF. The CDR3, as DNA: TGTGCCAGCAGCCAAGATGGACTAGCGGGAGAACCTCAGTTCTTC.

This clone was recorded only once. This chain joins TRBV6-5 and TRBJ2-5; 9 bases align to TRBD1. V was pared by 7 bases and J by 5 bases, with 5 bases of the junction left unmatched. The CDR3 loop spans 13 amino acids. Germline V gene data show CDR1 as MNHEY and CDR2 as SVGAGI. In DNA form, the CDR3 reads TGTGCCAGCATCTACAGGGGGCTCGAGACCCAGTACTTC. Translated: CASIYRGLETQYF.

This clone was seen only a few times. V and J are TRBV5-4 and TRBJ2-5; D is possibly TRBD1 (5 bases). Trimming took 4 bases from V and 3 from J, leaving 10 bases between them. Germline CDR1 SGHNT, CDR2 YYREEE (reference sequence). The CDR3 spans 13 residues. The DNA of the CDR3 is TGTGCCAGCAGCGGGGCCCAAGAAGAGACCCAGTACTTC. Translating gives CASSGAQEETQYF.

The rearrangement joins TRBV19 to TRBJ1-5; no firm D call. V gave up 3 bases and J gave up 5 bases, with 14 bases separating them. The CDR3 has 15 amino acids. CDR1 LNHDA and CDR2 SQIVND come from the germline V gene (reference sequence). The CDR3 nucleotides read TGTGCCAGTAGTATTGTAGGAGGGCCCCATCAGCCCCAGCATTTT. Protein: CASSIVGGPHQPQHF.

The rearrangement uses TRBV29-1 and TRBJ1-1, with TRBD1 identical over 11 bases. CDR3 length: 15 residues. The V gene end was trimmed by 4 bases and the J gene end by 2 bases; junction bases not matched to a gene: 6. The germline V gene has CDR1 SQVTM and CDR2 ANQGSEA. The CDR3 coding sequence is TGCAGCGTTGCCGGGACAGGGGGGATTAACACTGAAGCTTTCTTT. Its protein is CSVAGTGGINTEAFF.

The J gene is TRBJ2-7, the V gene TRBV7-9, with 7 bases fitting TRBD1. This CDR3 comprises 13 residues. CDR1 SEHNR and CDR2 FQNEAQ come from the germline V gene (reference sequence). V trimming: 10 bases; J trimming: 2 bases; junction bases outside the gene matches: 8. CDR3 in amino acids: CATNDRVPYEQYF. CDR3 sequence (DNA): TGTGCCACAAATGACAGGGTCCCCTACGAGCAGTACTTC.

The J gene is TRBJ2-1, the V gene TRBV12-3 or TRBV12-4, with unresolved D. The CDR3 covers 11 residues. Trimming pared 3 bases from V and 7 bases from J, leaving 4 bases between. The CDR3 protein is CASSLRNEQFF. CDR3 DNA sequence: TGTGCCAGCAGTTTGAGGAATGAGCAGTTCTTC.

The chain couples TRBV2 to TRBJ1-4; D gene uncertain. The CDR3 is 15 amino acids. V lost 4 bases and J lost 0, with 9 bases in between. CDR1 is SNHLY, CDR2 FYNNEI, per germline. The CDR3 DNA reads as TGTGCCAGCAGTGGGCAAGTTGCAACTAATGAAAAACTGTTTTTT. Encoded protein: CASSGQVATNEKLFF.

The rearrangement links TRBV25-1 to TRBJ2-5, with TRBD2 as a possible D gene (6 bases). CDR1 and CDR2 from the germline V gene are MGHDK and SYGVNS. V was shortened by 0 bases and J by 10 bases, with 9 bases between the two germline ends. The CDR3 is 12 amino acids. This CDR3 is CASSEYGGSQYF. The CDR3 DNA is TGTGCCAGCAGTGAATATGGGGGGAGCCAGTACTTC. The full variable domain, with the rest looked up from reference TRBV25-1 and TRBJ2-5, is EADIYQTPRYLVIGTGKKITLECSQTMGHDKMYWYQQDPGMELHLIHYSYGVNSTEKGDLSSESTVSRIRTEHFPLTLESARPSHTSQYLCASSEYGGSQYFGPGTRLLVL.

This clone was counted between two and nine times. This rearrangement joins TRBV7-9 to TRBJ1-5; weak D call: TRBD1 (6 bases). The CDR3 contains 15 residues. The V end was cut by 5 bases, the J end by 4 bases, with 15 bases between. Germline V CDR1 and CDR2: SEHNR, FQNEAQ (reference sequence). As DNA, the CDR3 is TGTGCCAGCAGCCCCAGTGGGGGCCCGAATCAGCCCCAGCATTTT. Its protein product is CASSPSGGPNQPQHF.

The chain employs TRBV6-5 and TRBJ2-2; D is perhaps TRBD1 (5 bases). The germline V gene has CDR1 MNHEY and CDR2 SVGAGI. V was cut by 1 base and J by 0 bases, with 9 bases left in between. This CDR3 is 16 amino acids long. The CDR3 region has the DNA TGTGCCAGCAGTTACTGGGGCCAACCGAACACCGGGGAGCTGTTTTTT. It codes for CASSYWGQPNTGELFF.

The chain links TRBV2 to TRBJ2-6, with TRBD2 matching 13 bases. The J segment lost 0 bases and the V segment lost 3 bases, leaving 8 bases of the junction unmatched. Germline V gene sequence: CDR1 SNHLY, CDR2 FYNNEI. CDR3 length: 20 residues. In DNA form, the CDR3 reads TGTGCCAGCAGTGAGGGACTAGCGGGACTCTTCAGCTCTGGGGCCAACGTCCTGACTTTC. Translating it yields CASSEGLAGLFSSGANVLTF.

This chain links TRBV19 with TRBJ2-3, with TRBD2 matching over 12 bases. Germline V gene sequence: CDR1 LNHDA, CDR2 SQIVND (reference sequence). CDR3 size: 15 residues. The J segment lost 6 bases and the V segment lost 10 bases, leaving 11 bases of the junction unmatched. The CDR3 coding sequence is TGTGCCACCTCCCCTAGCGGGAGGGCCGTGGATACGCAGTATTTT. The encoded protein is CATSPSGRAVDTQYF.

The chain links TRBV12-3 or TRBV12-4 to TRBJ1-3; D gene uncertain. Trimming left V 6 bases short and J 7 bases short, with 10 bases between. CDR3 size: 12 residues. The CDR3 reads CASRSTRNTIYF. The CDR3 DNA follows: TGTGCCAGCAGGTCGACCAGGAACACCATATATTTT.

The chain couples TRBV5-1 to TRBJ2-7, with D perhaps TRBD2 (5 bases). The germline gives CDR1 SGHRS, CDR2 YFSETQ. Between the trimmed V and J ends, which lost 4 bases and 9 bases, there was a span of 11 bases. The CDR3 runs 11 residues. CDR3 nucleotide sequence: TGCGCCAGCAGCAGCCGAGGGCGGCAGTACTTC. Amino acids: CASSSRGRQYF.

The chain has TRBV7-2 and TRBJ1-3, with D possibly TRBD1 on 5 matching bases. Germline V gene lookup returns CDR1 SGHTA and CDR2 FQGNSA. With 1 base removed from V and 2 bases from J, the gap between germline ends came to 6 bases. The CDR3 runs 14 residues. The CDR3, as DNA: TGTGCCAGCAGCTTAGACAGGACTGGAAACACCATATATTTT. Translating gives CASSLDRTGNTIYF.

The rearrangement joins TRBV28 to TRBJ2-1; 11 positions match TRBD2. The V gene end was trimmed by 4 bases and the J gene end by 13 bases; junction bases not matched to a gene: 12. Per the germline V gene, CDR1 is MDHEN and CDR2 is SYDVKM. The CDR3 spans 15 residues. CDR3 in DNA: TGTGCCAGCAGTTCGGTCCAGCTTCTAGCGGGAGGACAGTTCTTC. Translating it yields CASSSVQLLAGGQFF.

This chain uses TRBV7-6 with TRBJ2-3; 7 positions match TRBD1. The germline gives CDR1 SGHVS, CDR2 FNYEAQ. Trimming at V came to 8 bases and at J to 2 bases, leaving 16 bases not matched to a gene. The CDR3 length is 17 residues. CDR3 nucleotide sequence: TGTGCCAGCGGATTACAGGGGAGTGGGGAACACACAGATACGCAGTATTTT. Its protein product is CASGLQGSGEHTDTQYF.

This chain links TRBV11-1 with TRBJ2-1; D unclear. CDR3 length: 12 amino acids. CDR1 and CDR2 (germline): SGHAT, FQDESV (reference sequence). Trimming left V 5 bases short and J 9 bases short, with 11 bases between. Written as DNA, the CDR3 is TGTGCCAGCAGCCCCCGACCGGGTGAGCAGTTCTTC. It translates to CASSPRPGEQFF.